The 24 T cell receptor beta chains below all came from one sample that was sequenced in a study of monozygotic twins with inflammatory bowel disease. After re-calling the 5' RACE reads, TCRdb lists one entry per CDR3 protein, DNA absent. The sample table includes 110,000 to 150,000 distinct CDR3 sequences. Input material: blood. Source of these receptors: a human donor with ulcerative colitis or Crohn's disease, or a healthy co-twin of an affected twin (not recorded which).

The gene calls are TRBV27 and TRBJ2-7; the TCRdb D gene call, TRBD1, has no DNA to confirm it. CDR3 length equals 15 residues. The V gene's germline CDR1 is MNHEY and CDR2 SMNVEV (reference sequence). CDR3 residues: CASSLELLPVYEQYF.

CDR3 sequence: CSARDPRRENEKLFF. This chain links TRBV20-1 with TRBJ1-4; TCRdb designates TRBD1, a call that cannot be tested without DNA. The CDR3 has 15 amino acids. From germline, CDR1 is DFQATT and CDR2 SNEGSKA (reference sequence).

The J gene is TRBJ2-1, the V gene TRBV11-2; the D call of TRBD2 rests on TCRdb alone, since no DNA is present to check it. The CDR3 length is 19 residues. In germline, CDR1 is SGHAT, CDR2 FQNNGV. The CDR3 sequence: CASSPWTSGRTRSYNEQFF.

CDR3 region: CASKSSQAGDTQYF. The chain combines TRBV19 with TRBJ2-3; TCRdb reports TRBD2, a call that lacks DNA to check it against. The CDR3 consists of 14 residues. The germline V gene has CDR1 LNHDA and CDR2 SQIVND (reference sequence).

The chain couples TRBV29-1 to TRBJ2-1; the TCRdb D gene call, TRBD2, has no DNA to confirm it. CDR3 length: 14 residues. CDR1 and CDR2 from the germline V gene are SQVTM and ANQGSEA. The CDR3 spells CSVSGRVGYNEQFF.

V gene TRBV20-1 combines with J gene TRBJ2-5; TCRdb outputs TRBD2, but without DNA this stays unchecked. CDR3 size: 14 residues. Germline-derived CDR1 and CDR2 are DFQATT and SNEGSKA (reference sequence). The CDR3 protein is CSASSGGEGETQYF.

CDR3 protein: CASSFGTVLGYEQFF. V and J are TRBV6-5 and TRBJ2-1; TCRdb lists TRBD1, though no DNA is available to test this call. Germline V gene sequence: CDR1 MNHEY, CDR2 SVGAGI. The CDR3 extends over 15 amino acids.

CDR3 protein: CASSLEGSGIYEQYF. The chain links TRBV5-1 to TRBJ2-7; TCRdb lists TRBD2, though no DNA is available to test this call. The germline V gene encodes CDR1 SGHRS and CDR2 YFSETQ. CDR3 length equals 15 residues.

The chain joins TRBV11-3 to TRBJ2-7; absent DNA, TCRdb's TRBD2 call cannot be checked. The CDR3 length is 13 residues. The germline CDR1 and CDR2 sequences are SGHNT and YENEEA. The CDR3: CASSNTGSTEQYF.

The chain's CDR3 is CAISESENYGYTF. The V and J genes are TRBV10-3 and TRBJ1-2. CDR3 length equals 13 residues. The germline CDR1 and CDR2 sequences are ENHRY and SYGVKD.

The CDR3 protein is CAISFTGGADTQYF. The gene calls are TRBV10-3 and TRBJ2-3; TCRdb gives TRBD1 as the D gene, but with no DNA this cannot be confirmed. Germline-derived CDR1 and CDR2 are ENHRY and SYGVKD. This CDR3 has 14 amino acids.

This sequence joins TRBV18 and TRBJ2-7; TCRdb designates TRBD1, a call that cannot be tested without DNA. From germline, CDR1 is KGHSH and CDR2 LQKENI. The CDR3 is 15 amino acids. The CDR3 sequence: CASSPAGGLSYEQYF.

The CDR3 here is CASSPPSGETQYF. The rearrangement joins TRBV18 to TRBJ2-5. This CDR3 comprises 13 residues. Germline lookup yields CDR1 KGHSH and CDR2 LQKENI. Full variable domain (outside the CDR3, taken from reference TRBV18 and TRBJ2-5): NAGVMQNPRHLVRRRGQEARLRCSPMKGHSHVYWYRQLPEEGLKFMVYLQKENIIDESGMPKERFSAEFPKEGPSILRIQQVVRGDSAAYFCASSPPSGETQYFGPGTRLLVL.

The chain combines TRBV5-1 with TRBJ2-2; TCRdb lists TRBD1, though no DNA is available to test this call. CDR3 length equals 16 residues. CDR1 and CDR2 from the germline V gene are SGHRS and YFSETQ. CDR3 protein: CASSLGDRVGTGELFF.

CDR3 sequence: CASRRDTEAFF. The gene calls are TRBV6-5 and TRBJ1-1. Germline values: CDR1 MNHEY, CDR2 SVGAGI. This CDR3 region has 11 residues.

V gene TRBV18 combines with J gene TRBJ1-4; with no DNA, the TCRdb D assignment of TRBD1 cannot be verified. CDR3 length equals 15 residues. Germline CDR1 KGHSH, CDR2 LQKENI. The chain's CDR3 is CASSPLAGDSEKLFF.

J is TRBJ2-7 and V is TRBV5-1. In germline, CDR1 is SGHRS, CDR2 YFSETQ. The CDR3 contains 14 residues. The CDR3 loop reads CASSSAVGTYEQYF.

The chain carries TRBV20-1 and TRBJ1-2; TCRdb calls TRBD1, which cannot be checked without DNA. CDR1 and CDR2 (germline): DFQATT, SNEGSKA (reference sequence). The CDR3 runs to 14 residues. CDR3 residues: CSARARGSNYGYTF.

The CDR3 loop reads CSASRLNTEAFF. The rearrangement links TRBV20-1 to TRBJ1-1. The germline gives CDR1 DFQATT, CDR2 SNEGSKA (reference sequence). The length of the CDR3 is 12 residues.

The CDR3 loop reads CASSTTGTSNEKLFF. The chain is built from TRBV5-1 and TRBJ1-4; the D gene TCRdb calls, TRBD1, cannot be checked with no DNA. The CDR3 length is 15 residues. Per the germline V gene, CDR1 is SGHRS and CDR2 is YFSETQ.

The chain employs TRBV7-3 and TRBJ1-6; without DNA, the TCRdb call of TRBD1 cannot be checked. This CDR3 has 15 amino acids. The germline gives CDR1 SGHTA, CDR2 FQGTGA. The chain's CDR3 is CASSPGTGYNSPLHF.

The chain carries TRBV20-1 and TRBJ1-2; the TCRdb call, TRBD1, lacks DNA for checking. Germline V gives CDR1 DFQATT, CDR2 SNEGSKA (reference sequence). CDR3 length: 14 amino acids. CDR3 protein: CSALSPGGNYGYTF.

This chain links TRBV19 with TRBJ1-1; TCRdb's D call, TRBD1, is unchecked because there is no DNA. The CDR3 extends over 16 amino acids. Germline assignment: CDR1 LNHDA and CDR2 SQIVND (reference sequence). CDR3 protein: CASSITRQIPNTEAFF. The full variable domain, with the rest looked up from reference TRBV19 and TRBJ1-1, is DGGITQSPKYLFRKEGQNVTLSCEQNLNHDAMYWYRQDPGQGLRLIYYSQIVNDFQKGDIAEGYSVSREKKESFPLTVTSAQKNPTAFYLCASSITRQIPNTEAFFGQGTRLTVV.

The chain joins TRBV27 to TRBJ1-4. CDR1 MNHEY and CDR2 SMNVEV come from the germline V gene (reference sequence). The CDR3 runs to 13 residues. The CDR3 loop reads CASNTGRDEKLFF.